These 13 T cell receptor beta chains came from one sample sequenced in a study of cytomegalovirus exposure and HLA in healthy donors. The PCR made use of 60 Vbeta and 13 Jbeta primers. Clones were sequenced by immunoSEQ multiplex PCR, and TCRdb holds only the in-frame ones, with some missing. The table lists 110,000 to 150,000 clones, roughly 75% of them singletons. Sequenced input: PBMCs. These receptors were obtained from a man aged 25-40 years in good health and CMV-seronegative.

The chain uses TRBV29-1 and TRBJ2-3, with D perhaps matching TRBD2 (6 bases). CDR3 length: 12 residues. The ends were cut back, 4 bases at V and 4 bases at J, with 9 bases in the middle. CDR1 and CDR2 from the germline V gene are SQVTM and ANQGSEA. This chain's CDR3 is CSVVGSSDTQYF. The CDR3 DNA reads TGCAGCGTTGTCGGGAGCTCAGATACGCAGTATTTT.

The rearrangement links TRBV6-1 to TRBJ1-2; 8 nucleotides agree with TRBD1. The germline CDR1 and CDR2 sequences are MNHNS and SASEGT. There are 14 residues in the CDR3. V gave up 2 bases and J gave up 6 bases; unmatched junction bases: 5. DNA of the CDR3: TGTGCCAGCAGTGAAAAGGTGACAGGGGATGGCTACACCTTC. Protein product: CASSEKVTGDGYTF.

This clone has just one count. This sequence joins TRBV5-4 and TRBJ2-3; tentative D call: TRBD2 (5 bases). This CDR3 contains 15 residues. Germline lookup yields CDR1 SGHNT and CDR2 YYREEE (reference sequence). Trimming stripped 1 base from V and 1 base from J, with 10 bases between. CDR3 DNA sequence: TGTGCCAGCAGCTTGCGTCTACTAGGCACAGATACGCAGTATTTT. It translates to CASSLRLLGTDTQYF.

This clone is a singleton in its sample. The chain couples TRBV9 to TRBJ1-1, with a weak D call TRBD1 (5 bases). The CDR3 length is 14 residues. V gave up 0 bases and J gave up 8 bases, with 14 bases separating them. Looked up from germline, CDR1 is SGDLS and CDR2 is YYNGEE. Here the CDR3 reads CASSVERGNREAFF. The CDR3, as DNA: TGTGCCAGCAGCGTAGAGCGGGGGAATCGGGAAGCTTTCTTT.

This clone was found a few times. The rearrangement joins TRBV5-1 to TRBJ1-4; D is perhaps TRBD1 (6 bases). This CDR3 has 15 amino acids. Looked up from germline, CDR1 is SGHRS and CDR2 is YFSETQ. The V end was cut by 0 bases, the J end by 7 bases, with 13 bases between. The CDR3 reads CASSLGTRGGEKLFF. For the CDR3, the DNA is TGCGCCAGCAGCTTGGGGACCAGGGGCGGTGAAAAACTGTTTTTT.

The chain recombines TRBV4-1 with TRBJ1-2, with 7 bases matching TRBD1. CDR1 and CDR2 (germline): MGHRA, YSYEKL. CDR3 length: 15 residues. Losses at the gene ends were 3 bases for V and 2 bases for J; bases not matched to a gene: 6. Written as DNA, the CDR3 is TGCGCCAGCAGCCAGGAGACAGGGACAAACTATGGCTACACCTTC. Its translation is CASSQETGTNYGYTF.

The chain combines TRBV5-6 with TRBJ2-2, with D maybe TRBD1 (5 bases). V was clipped by 5 bases and J by 3 bases, with 11 bases between them. The germline V gene has CDR1 SGHDT and CDR2 YYEEEE. The CDR3 is 14 residues long. The CDR3, as DNA: TGTGCCAGCAGTCAAGGGGTCGACACCGGGGAGCTGTTTTTT. Protein sequence: CASSQGVDTGELFF.

The chain uses TRBV29-1 and TRBJ2-1; a possible D gene is TRBD1 (6 bases). V shed 4 bases and J shed 0 bases, with 13 bases lying between them. Germline lookup yields CDR1 SQVTM and CDR2 ANQGSEA. This CDR3 has 15 residues. The CDR3 DNA reads as TGCAGCGTTGTAGGGGGTCCTCCCTCCTACAATGAGCAGTTCTTC. Its protein product is CSVVGGPPSYNEQFF.

This clone was detected only a few times. V is TRBV5-1 and J is TRBJ2-7; TRBD1 aligns across 7 bases. After removal of 0 bases from V and 2 bases from J, the junction contained 2 bases not matched to a gene. The CDR3 runs 14 residues. Germline CDR1 reads SGHRS; CDR2 reads YFSETQ. CDR3 bases: TGCGCCAGCAGCTTGGAAGGGACAGCCTACGAGCAGTACTTC. It is translated as CASSLEGTAYEQYF.

The genes are TRBV19 and TRBJ1-3; 8 bases match TRBD1. The junction had 5 bases not matched to a gene; V was cut back by 7 bases and J by 0 bases. CDR3 size: 15 residues. Germline V gene lookup returns CDR1 LNHDA and CDR2 SQIVND (reference sequence). CDR3: CASTRDRSSGNTIYF. CDR3 DNA sequence: TGTGCCAGTACCCGGGACAGGAGCTCTGGAAACACCATATATTTT.

This chain joins TRBV5-1 and TRBJ2-3, with 9 positions matching TRBD1. This CDR3 is built from 16 residues. Trimming took 4 bases from V and 6 from J; bases not matched to a gene: 12. CDR1 is SGHRS, CDR2 YFSETQ, per germline. DNA for the CDR3: TGCGCCAGCAGCACCACCGGGACAGGGATTGCTGATACGCAGTATTTT. Amino acid sequence: CASSTTGTGIADTQYF.

The chain is built from TRBV5-4 and TRBJ2-5; 9 positions agree with TRBD1. The tail of the sequence fits TRBJ2-7 better, so the J call may be wrong. The CDR3 loop spans 13 amino acids. CDR1 and CDR2 from the germline V gene are SGHNT and YYREEE (reference sequence). The CDR3 is CASSSGQGYEQYF. The CDR3 DNA reads as TGTGCCAGCAGCTCGGGACAGGGTTACGAGCAGTACTTC.

V usage is TRBV5-1 and J usage is TRBJ2-1; D is perhaps TRBD1 (6 bases). Germline V lookup: CDR1 SGHRS, CDR2 YFSETQ. This CDR3 comprises 16 residues. V lost 1 base and J 8 bases, leaving 19 bases between the germline ends. The CDR3, as DNA: TGCGCCAGCAGCTTGTTGAGTAGACAGGTTCTCTATGAGCAGTTCTTC. Encoded protein: CASSLLSRQVLYEQFF.